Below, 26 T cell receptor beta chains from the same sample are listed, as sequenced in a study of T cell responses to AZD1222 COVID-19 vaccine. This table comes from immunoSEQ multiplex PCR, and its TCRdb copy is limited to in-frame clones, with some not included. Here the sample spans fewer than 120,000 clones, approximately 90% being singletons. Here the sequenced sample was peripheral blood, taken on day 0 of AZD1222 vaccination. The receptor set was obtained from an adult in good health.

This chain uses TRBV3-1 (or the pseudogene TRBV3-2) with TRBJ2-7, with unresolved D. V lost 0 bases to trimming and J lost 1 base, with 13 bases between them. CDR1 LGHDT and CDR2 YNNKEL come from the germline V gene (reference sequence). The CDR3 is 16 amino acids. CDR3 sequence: CASSQDSSALSYEQYF. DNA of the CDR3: TGTGCCAGCAGCCAAGATTCAAGCGCTCTATCCTACGAGCAGTACTTC.

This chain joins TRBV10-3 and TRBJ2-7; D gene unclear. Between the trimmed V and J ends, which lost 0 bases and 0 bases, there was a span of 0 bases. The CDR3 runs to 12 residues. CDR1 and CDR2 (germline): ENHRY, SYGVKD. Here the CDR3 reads CAISESSYEQYF. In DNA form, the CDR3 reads TGTGCCATCAGTGAGTCCTCCTACGAGCAGTACTTC.

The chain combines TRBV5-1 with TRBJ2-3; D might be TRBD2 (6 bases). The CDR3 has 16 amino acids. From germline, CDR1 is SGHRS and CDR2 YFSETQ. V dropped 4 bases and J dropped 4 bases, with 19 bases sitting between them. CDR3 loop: CASSLGLDKSSDTQYF. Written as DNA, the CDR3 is TGCGCCAGCAGCCTGGGACTCGATAAGTCGTCAGATACGCAGTATTTT.

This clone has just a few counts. The CDR3 nucleotides are TGCACCGGGGTGGAGAGCACTGAAGCTTTCTTT. This gives the protein CTGVESTEAFF. This chain joins TRBV29-1 and TRBJ1-1; D is undetermined. The CDR3 extends over 11 amino acids. Germline CDR1 and CDR2: SQVTM and ANQGSEA.

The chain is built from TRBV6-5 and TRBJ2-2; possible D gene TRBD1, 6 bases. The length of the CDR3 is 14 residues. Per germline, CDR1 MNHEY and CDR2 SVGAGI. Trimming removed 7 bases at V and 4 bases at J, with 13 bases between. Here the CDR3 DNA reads TGTGCCAGCAACTACAGGGCGACCACCGGGGAGCTGTTTTTT. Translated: CASNYRATTGELFF.

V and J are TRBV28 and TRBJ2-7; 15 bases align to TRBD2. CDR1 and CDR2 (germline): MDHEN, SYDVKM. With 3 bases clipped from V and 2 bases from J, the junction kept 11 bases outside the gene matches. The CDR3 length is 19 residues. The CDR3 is CASSLRRGTSGRNPYEQYF. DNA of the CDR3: TGTGCCAGCAGTTTGCGACGGGGGACTAGCGGGAGGAATCCCTACGAGCAGTACTTC.

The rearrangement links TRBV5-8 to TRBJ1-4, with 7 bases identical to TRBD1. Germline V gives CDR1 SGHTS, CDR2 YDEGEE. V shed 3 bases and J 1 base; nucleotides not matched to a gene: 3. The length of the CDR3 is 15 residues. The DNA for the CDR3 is TGTGCCAGCAGCTACCGACAGGGAACTAATGAAAAACTGTTTTTT. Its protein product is CASSYRQGTNEKLFF.

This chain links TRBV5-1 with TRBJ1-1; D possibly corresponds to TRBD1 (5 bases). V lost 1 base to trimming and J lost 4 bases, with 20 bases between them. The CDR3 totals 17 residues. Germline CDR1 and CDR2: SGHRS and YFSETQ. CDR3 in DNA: TGCGCCAGCAGCTTGATAGGGGCCCCTTCTGGGGGCACTGAAGCTTTCTTT. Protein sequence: CASSLIGAPSGGTEAFF.

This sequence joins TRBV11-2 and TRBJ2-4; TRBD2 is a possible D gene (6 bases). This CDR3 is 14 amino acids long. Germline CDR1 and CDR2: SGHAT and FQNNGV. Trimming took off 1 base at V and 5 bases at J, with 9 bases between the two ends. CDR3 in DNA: TGTGCCAGCAGCTTAGCGGGAGTCGAAAACATTCAGTACTTC. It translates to CASSLAGVENIQYF.

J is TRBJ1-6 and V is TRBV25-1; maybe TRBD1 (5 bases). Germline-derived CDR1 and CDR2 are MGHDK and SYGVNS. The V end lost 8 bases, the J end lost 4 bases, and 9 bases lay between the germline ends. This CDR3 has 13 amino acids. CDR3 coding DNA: TGTGCCAGCGGGGCCTTTTATAATTCACCCCTCCACTTT. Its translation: CASGAFYNSPLHF. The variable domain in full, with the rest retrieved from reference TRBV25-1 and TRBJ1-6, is EADIYQTPRYLVIGTGKKITLECSQTMGHDKMYWYQQDPGMELHLIHYSYGVNSTEKGDLSSESTVSRIRTEHFPLTLESARPSHTSQYLCASGAFYNSPLHFGNGTRLTVT.

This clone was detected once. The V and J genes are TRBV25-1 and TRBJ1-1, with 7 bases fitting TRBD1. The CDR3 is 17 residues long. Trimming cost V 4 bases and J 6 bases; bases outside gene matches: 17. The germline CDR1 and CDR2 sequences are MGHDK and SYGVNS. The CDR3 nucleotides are TGTGCCAGCAGTGCCTGGACAGGAGCCATTCAAGGTTCTGAAGCTTTCTTT. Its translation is CASSAWTGAIQGSEAFF. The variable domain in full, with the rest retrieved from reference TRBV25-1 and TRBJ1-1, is EADIYQTPRYLVIGTGKKITLECSQTMGHDKMYWYQQDPGMELHLIHYSYGVNSTEKGDLSSESTVSRIRTEHFPLTLESARPSHTSQYLCASSAWTGAIQGSEAFFGQGTRLTVV.

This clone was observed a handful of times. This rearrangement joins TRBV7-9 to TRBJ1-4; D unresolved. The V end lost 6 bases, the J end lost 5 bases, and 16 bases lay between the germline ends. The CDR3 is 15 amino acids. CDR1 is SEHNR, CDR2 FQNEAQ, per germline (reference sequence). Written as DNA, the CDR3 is TGTGCCAGCAGAACGGACGGATCGAGAAATGAAAAACTGTTTTTT. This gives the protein CASRTDGSRNEKLFF. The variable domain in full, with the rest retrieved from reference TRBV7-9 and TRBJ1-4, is DTGVSQNPRHKITKRGQNVTFRCDPISEHNRLYWYRQTLGQGPEFLTYFQNEAQLEKSRLLSDRFSAERPKGSFSTLEIQRTEQGDSAMYLCASRTDGSRNEKLFFGSGTQLSVL.

CDR3 bases: TGTGCCAGCAGCTTGGTGACGAACACTGAAGCTTTCTTT. As protein: CASSLVTNTEAFF. The V gene is TRBV7-9, the J gene TRBJ1-1; D not certain. Germline V CDR1 and CDR2: SEHNR, FQNEAQ (reference sequence). The CDR3 consists of 13 residues. V was pared by 3 bases and J by 1 base, with 6 bases between. Together with reference TRBV7-9 and TRBJ1-1, the CDR3 gives the full variable domain: DTGVSQNPRHKITKRGQNVTFRCDPISEHNRLYWYRQTLGQGPEFLTYFQNEAQLEKSRLLSDRFSAERPKGSFSTLEIQRTEQGDSAMYLCASSLVTNTEAFFGQGTRLTVV.

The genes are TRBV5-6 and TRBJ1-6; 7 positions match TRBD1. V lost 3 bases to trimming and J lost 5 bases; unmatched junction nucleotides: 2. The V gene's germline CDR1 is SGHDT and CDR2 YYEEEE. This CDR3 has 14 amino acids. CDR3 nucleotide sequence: TGTGCCAGCAGCTCACAGGGGAATAATTCACCCCTCCACTTT. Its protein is CASSSQGNNSPLHF.

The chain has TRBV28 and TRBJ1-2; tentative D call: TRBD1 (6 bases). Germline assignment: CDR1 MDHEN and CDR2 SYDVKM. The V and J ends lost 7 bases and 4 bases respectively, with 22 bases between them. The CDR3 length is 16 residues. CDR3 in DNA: TGTGCCAGCACCTCCGGGGGGCTAGGCGAAGCCTATGGCTACACCTTC. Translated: CASTSGGLGEAYGYTF.

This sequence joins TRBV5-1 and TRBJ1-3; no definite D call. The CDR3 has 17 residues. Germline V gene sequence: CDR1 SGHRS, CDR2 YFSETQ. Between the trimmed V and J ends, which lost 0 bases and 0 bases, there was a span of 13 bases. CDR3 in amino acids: CASSLVAAQSSGNTIYF. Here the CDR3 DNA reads TGCGCCAGCAGCTTGGTGGCAGCCCAGAGCTCTGGAAACACCATATATTTT. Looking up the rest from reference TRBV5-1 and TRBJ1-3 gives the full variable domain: KAGVTQTPRYLIKTRGQQVTLSCSPISGHRSVSWYQQTPGQGLQFLFEYFSETQRNKGNFPGRFSGRQFSNSRSEMNVSTLELGDSALYLCASSLVAAQSSGNTIYFGEGSWLTVV.

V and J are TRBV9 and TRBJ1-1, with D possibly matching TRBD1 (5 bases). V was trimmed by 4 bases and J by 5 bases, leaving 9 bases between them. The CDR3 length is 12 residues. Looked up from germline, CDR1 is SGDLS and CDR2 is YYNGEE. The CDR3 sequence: CASSFRETEAFF. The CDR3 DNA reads TGTGCCAGCAGCTTCAGGGAGACTGAAGCTTTCTTT.

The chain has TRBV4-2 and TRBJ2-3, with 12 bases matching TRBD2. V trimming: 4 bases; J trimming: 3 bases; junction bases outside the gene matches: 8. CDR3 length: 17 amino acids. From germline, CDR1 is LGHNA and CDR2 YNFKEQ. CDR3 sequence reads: CASSPYLAGGPTDTQYF. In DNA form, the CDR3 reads TGTGCCAGCAGCCCCTACCTAGCGGGGGGGCCAACAGATACGCAGTATTTT.

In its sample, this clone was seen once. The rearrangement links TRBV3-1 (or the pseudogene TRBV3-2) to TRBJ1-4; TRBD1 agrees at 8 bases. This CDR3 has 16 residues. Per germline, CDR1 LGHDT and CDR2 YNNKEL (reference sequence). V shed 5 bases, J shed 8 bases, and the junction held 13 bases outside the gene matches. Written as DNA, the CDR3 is TGTGCCAGCAGCTACCGGACAGGGAGTGGGAACGAAAAACTGTTTTTT. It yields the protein CASSYRTGSGNEKLFF.

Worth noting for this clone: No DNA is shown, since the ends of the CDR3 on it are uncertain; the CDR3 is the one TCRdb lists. The CDR3 sequence: CASSSSTGGRGTEAFF. The chain combines TRBV27 with TRBJ1-1; the table's TRBD1 call for D was not verified on the DNA. The CDR3 spans 16 amino acids, including both terminal residues. Looked up from germline, CDR1 is MNHEY and CDR2 is SMNVEV (reference sequence).

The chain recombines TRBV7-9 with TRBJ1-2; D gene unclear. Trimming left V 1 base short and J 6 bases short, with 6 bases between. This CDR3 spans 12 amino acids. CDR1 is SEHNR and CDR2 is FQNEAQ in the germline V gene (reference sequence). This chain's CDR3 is CASSLDGDGYTF. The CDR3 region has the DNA TGTGCCAGCAGCTTAGATGGGGATGGCTACACCTTC.

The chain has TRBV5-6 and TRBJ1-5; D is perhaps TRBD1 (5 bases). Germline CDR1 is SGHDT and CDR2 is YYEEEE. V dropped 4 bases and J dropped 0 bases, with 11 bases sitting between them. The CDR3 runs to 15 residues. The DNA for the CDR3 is TGTGCCAGCAGCGAGGGACTTTATAGCAATCAGCCCCAGCATTTT. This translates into CASSEGLYSNQPQHF.

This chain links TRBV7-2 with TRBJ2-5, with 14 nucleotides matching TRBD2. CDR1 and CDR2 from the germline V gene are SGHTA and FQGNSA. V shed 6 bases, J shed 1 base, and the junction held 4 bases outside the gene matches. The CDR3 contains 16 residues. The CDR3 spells CASSNGLAGGQETQYF. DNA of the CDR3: TGTGCCAGCAGTAACGGACTAGCGGGGGGCCAAGAGACCCAGTACTTC.

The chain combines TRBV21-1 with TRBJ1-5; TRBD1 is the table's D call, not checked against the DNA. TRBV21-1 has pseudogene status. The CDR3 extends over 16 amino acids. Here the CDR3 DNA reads TGTGCCAGCAGCAATTCGAGGCAGGGCGTAACTCAGCCCCAGCATTTT. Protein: CASSNSRQGVTQPQHF.

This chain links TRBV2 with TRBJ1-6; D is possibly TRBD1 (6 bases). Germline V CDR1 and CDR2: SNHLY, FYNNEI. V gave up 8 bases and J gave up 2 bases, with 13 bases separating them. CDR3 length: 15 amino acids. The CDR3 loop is CASEIRQAYNSPLHF. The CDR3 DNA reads TGTGCCAGCGAGATAAGACAGGCCTATAATTCACCCCTCCACTTT.

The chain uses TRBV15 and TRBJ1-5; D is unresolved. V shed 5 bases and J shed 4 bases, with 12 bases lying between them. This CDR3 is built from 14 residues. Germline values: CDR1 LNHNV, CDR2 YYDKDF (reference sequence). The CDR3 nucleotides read TGTGCCACCAGCCGGAGAGGTGGAAATCAGCCCCAGCATTTT. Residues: CATSRRGGNQPQHF.